The 11 T cell receptor beta chains below all came from one sample that was sequenced in a study of blood T cells in healthy people across ages. Primers used in a second PCR of roughly 6 to 11 cycles were a sample-barcoded 5' primer and a J-beta primer mix. TCRdb redid the calling of the 5' RACE reads with MiXCR, one entry per CDR3 protein. This sample yields hundreds of thousands of distinct CDR3 sequences, of which 45% to 50% are seen a single time; under 35% belongs to the top ten. The sequencing sample was made of blood. The receptors originated from a woman in her sixties or seventies in good health.

The chain carries TRBV7-6 and TRBJ2-4; D may match TRBD1 or TRBD2 (7 bases each). This CDR3 has 17 amino acids. Germline V CDR1 and CDR2: SGHVS, FNYEAQ. Trimming removed 0 bases from V and 2 bases from J, with 14 bases in between. The CDR3 DNA reads TGTGCCAGCAGCTTAGCCGCCAGGGGGGGAACCAAAAACATTCAGTACTTC. Encoded protein: CASSLAARGGTKNIQYF.

The V and J genes are TRBV29-1 and TRBJ2-5; TRBD2 agrees at 13 bases. Germline V lookup: CDR1 SQVTM, CDR2 ANQGSEA. J lost 11 bases, V lost 1 base, and 16 bases had no gene match. The CDR3 has 17 amino acids. CDR3 in amino acids: CSVEGTTSGRVWNEQYF. The DNA of the CDR3 is TGCAGCGTTGAAGGAACAACTAGCGGGAGGGTTTGGAATGAGCAGTACTTC.

The chain uses TRBV27 and TRBJ2-1, with D perhaps TRBD2 (6 bases). Germline loops: CDR1 MNHEY, CDR2 SMNVEV (reference sequence). V lost 6 bases, J lost 2 bases, and 26 bases lay in between. The CDR3 contains 19 residues. The CDR3, as DNA: TGTGCCAGCAGGATTCGCTCCCGACCGGGACTCGGAACCTACAATGAGCAGTTCTTC. Translation gives CASRIRSRPGLGTYNEQFF.

This clonotype was counted between two and nine times. The rearrangement joins TRBV12-3 or TRBV12-4 to TRBJ2-5; a weak D match, TRBD1 (6 bases). V lost 6 bases and J 0 bases, leaving 32 bases between the germline ends. CDR3 length: 21 amino acids. The CDR3 region has the DNA TGTGCCAGCAGAAATTCCCCATCCCCCCAAAACAGGGCCGCGTACCAAGAGACCCAGTACTTC. Its translation is CASRNSPSPQNRAAYQETQYF.

This clonotype has a handful of counts. The rearrangement links TRBV20-1 to TRBJ2-7, with 14 bases that match TRBD2. The CDR3 contains 15 residues. Trimming took 1 base from V and 5 from J; bases not matched to a gene: 4. The germline V gene encodes CDR1 DFQATT and CDR2 SNEGSKA (reference sequence). The CDR3 bases are TGCAGTGCTAGAGTTCCGACTAGCGGGAGGGACGAGCAGTACTTC. Translated, it gives CSARVPTSGRDEQYF.

The chain couples TRBV7-2 to TRBJ2-7; TRBD1 matches at 9 bases. This CDR3 is 14 amino acids long. CDR1 is SGHTA, CDR2 FQGNSA, per germline. Trimming removed 4 bases from V and 4 bases from J; junction bases left unmatched: 5. CDR3 coding DNA: TGTGCCAGCAGCTCCGGGACAGGGCAGTACGAGCAGTACTTC. This translates into CASSSGTGQYEQYF.

Concerning this clonotype itself: Germline is not matched at one junction end, which may reflect a read error. This sequence joins TRBV7-2 and TRBJ2-1; 7 bases line up with TRBD2. CDR1 SGHTA and CDR2 FQGNSA come from the germline V gene. The CDR3 runs 14 residues. The CDR3 DNA reads TGTGCCTGCAGCCCCTGGACTAGTTTTACGGAGCAGTTCTTC. Its translation: CACSPWTSFTEQFF.

The J gene is TRBJ1-4, the V gene TRBV2; the D is unclear. Between the trimmed V and J ends, which lost 5 bases and 5 bases, there was a span of 6 bases. Per the germline V gene, CDR1 is SNHLY and CDR2 is FYNNEI. The CDR3 spans 12 residues. The CDR3: CASSQENEKLFF. CDR3 nucleotide sequence: TGTGCCAGCAGTCAGGAAAATGAAAAACTGTTTTTT.

This clonotype was observed a handful of times. This CDR3 is CASSQEFETEANYGYTF. In DNA form, the CDR3 reads TGTGCCAGCAGCCAAGAGTTCGAGACAGAAGCTAACTATGGCTACACCTTC. J is TRBJ1-2 and V is TRBV4-2, with D possibly being TRBD1 (5 bases). This CDR3 comprises 17 residues. V lost 0 bases, J lost 0 bases, and 14 bases lay in between. Germline-derived CDR1 and CDR2 are LGHNA and YNFKEQ.

The chain is built from TRBV7-2 and TRBJ1-2, with 10 bases matching TRBD1. J was trimmed by 7 bases and V by 0 bases; bases with no gene match: 2. The CDR3 is 14 residues long. CDR1 is SGHTA, CDR2 FQGNSA, per germline. CDR3 nucleotide sequence: TGTGCCAGCAGCTTAGCGGGACAGGGGAGTGGCTACACCTTC. Amino acids: CASSLAGQGSGYTF.

Regarding this clonotype: One end of the junction is discordant with germline, which a read error may explain. V and J are TRBV2 and TRBJ2-7; D not resolved. The germline CDR1 and CDR2 sequences are SNHLY and FYNNEI. This CDR3 region has 12 residues. CDR3 coding DNA: TGTGCCAGCAGAGACGACAACTACGAGCGGTACTTC. This gives the protein CASRDDNYERYF. The full variable domain, with the rest looked up from reference TRBV2 and TRBJ2-7, is EPEVTQTPSHQVTQMGQEVILRCVPISNHLYFYWYRQILGQKVEFLVSFYNNEISEKSEIFDDQFSVERPDGSNFTLKIRSTKLEDSAMYFCASRDDNYERYFGPGTRLTVT.